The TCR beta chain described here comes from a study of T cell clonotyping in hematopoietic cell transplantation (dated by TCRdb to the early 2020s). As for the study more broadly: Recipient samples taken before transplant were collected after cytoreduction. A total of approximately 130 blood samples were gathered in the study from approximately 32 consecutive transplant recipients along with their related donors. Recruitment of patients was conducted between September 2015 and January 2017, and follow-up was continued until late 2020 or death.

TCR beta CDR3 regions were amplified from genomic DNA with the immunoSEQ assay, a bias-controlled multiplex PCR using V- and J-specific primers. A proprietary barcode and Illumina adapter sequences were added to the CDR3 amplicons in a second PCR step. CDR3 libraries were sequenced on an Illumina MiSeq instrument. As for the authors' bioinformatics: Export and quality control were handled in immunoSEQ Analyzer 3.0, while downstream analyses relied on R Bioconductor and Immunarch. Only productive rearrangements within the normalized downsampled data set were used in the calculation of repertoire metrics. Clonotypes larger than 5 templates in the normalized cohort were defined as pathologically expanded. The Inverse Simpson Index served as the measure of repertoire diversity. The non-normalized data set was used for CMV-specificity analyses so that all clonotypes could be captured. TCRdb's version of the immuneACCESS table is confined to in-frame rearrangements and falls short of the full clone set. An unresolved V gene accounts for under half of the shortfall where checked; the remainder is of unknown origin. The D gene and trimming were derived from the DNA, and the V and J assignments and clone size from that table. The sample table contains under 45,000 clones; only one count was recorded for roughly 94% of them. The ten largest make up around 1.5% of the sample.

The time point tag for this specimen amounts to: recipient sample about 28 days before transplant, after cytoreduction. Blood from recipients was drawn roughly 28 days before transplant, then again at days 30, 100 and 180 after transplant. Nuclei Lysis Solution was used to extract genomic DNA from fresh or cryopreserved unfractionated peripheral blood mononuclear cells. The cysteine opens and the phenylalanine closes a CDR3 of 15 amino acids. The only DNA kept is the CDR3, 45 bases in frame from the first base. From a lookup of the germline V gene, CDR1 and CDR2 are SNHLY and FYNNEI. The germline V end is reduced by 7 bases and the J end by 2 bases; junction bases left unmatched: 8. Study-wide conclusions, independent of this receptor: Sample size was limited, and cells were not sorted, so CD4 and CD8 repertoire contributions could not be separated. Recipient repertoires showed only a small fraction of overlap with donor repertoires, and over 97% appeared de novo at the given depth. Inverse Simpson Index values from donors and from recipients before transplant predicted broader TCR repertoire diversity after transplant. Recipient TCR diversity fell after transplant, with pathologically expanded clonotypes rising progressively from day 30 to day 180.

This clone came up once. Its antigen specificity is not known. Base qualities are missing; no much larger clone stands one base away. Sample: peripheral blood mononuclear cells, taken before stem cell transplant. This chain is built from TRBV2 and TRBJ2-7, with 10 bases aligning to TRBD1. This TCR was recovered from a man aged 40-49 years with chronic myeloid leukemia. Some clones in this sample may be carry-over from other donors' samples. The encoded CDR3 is CASNLGGTGAYEQYF. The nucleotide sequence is TGTGCCAGCAACCTAGGGGGGACAGGGGCCTACGAGCAGTACTTC.